The 25 T cell receptor beta chains presented below share a single source sample, sequenced in a study of T cell changes during pregnancy in multiple sclerosis. Produced via immunoSEQ multiplex PCR; TCRdb's table is partial and in-frame only. The sample has some 83,000 clones, 91% seen once. Sequences were derived from PBMCs, sampled in the first trimester of pregnancy. The receptors were gathered from a female donor in good health, serving as a control in a pregnancy study. Some clones in this sample may be carry-over from other donors' samples.

This chain links TRBV6-5 with TRBJ2-1; TRBD2 aligns across 8 bases. Germline V gives CDR1 MNHEY, CDR2 SVGAGI. V dropped 6 bases and J dropped 7; count of bases not matched to a gene: 5. The CDR3 totals 13 residues. The CDR3 reads CASRLAGGNEQFF. The CDR3, as DNA: TGTGCCAGCAGGCTAGCGGGTGGAAATGAGCAGTTCTTC.

The gene calls are TRBV11-2 and TRBJ1-1, with D possibly matching TRBD1 (6 bases). The CDR3 is 15 amino acids. Germline loops: CDR1 SGHAT, CDR2 FQNNGV. With 6 bases removed from V and 4 bases from J, the gap between germline ends came to 18 bases. CDR3 in amino acids: CASSTKGGSGTEAFF. The DNA of the CDR3 is TGTGCCAGCAGTACAAAAGGGGGATCGGGCACTGAAGCTTTCTTT.

This sequence joins TRBV7-9 and TRBJ1-3, with TRBD1 matching 9 bases. The V segment lost 5 bases and the J segment 2 bases; nucleotides outside the gene matches: 7. The CDR3 spans 16 residues. Germline CDR1 SEHNR, CDR2 FQNEAQ (reference sequence). CDR3 region: CASSDRWDRAGNTIYF. The CDR3, as DNA: TGTGCCAGCAGCGACCGCTGGGACAGGGCTGGAAACACCATATATTTT.

The chain is built from TRBV19 and TRBJ2-5; 7 bases are shared with TRBD1. Per germline, CDR1 LNHDA and CDR2 SQIVND (reference sequence). The CDR3 has 15 amino acids. With V trimmed by 6 bases and J by 4 bases, 11 bases remained unmatched. The CDR3 is CASRSDRTRPETQYF. CDR3 sequence (DNA): TGTGCCAGTAGATCGGACAGGACCCGCCCAGAGACCCAGTACTTC.

The rearrangement joins TRBV7-9 to TRBJ1-1, with D possibly being TRBD1 (5 bases). Germline V CDR1 and CDR2: SEHNR, FQNEAQ (reference sequence). V was trimmed by 3 bases and J by 2 bases, leaving 16 bases between them. This CDR3 is 16 amino acids long. CDR3 loop: CASSLNTGSANTEAFF. As DNA, the CDR3 is TGTGCCAGCAGCTTGAATACAGGCTCCGCAAACACTGAAGCTTTCTTT.

V usage is TRBV5-8 and J usage is TRBJ1-1; TRBD1 might be the D (6 bases). Trimming left V 4 bases short and J 0 bases short, with 19 bases between. The CDR3 is made up of 17 amino acids. Germline loops: CDR1 SGHTS, CDR2 YDEGEE. CDR3 protein: CASSRLNRVTLNTEAFF. DNA for the CDR3: TGTGCCAGCAGCCGGCTTAACAGGGTTACTTTGAACACTGAAGCTTTCTTT.

The table lists this clone with a count of one. The chain combines TRBV27 with TRBJ2-7; a weak D match, TRBD1 (5 bases). V lost 6 bases to trimming and J lost 6 bases, with 30 bases between them. Germline V gives CDR1 MNHEY, CDR2 SMNVEV (reference sequence). The CDR3 length is 18 residues. CDR3 loop: CASSQRQRFSIRLTEQYF. The CDR3 DNA sequence: TGTGCCAGCAGCCAGAGACAGCGATTTTCTATCCGCTTAACCGAGCAGTACTTC.

This chain joins TRBV9 and TRBJ2-3, with 8 bases that match TRBD2. V was pared by 3 bases and J by 2 bases, with 5 bases of the junction left unmatched. The length of the CDR3 is 15 residues. CDR1 and CDR2 (germline): SGDLS, YYNGEE. The CDR3 DNA follows: TGTGCCAGCAGCGCGGGGGGGGGATACACAGATACGCAGTATTTT. As protein: CASSAGGGYTDTQYF.

This chain joins TRBV9 and TRBJ2-6; 7 bases agree with TRBD1. With 1 base clipped from V and 0 bases from J, the junction kept 10 bases outside the gene matches. This CDR3 comprises 19 residues. Germline CDR1 SGDLS, CDR2 YYNGEE. The CDR3 region is CASSVTRGQFHSGANVLTF. CDR3 in DNA: TGTGCCAGCAGCGTAACACGGGGACAGTTCCACTCTGGGGCCAACGTCCTGACTTTC. The whole variable domain, filled in from reference TRBV9 and TRBJ2-6, reads DSGVTQTPKHLITATGQRVTLRCSPRSGDLSVYWYQQSLDQGLQFLIQYYNGEERAKGNILERFSAQQFPDLHSELNLSSLELGDSALYFCASSVTRGQFHSGANVLTFGAGSRLTVL.

This rearrangement joins TRBV5-1 to TRBJ1-4; TRBD1 is a possible D gene (6 bases). This CDR3 is built from 15 residues. Trimming left V 2 bases short and J 12 bases short, with 20 bases between. Germline values: CDR1 SGHRS, CDR2 YFSETQ. This CDR3 reads CASSFISGLEGELFF. CDR3 sequence (DNA): TGCGCCAGCAGCTTTATTTCAGGGCTTGAGGGGGAACTGTTTTTT.

The rearrangement links TRBV14 to TRBJ1-1, with D unresolved. The CDR3 loop spans 15 amino acids. Trimming removed 4 bases at V and 1 base at J, with 13 bases between. CDR1 and CDR2 from the germline V gene are SGHDN and FVKESK. The CDR3 protein is CASSRLGPWNTEAFF. The CDR3 coding sequence is TGTGCCAGCAGCCGCCTTGGGCCGTGGAACACTGAAGCTTTCTTT.

The CDR3 here is CASSLAGNTGELFF. CDR3 nucleotide sequence: TGTGCCAGCAGTTTGGCGGGGAACACCGGGGAGCTGTTTTTT. The V call is TRBV28, the J call TRBJ2-2; D might be TRBD2 (5 bases). The CDR3 is made up of 14 amino acids. CDR1 and CDR2 from the germline V gene are MDHEN and SYDVKM. The V end lost 3 bases, the J end lost 1 base, and 6 bases lay between the germline ends.

This chain connects TRBV29-1 to TRBJ2-3, with 7 bases fitting TRBD1. Germline CDR1 and CDR2: SQVTM and ANQGSEA. V was pared by 5 bases and J by 4 bases, with 6 bases of the junction left unmatched. The length of the CDR3 is 13 residues. The CDR3 bases are TGCAGCGTTTCGGGACAGTCCCCAGATACGCAGTATTTT. Amino acid sequence: CSVSGQSPDTQYF.

The chain combines TRBV5-1 with TRBJ1-3; D perhaps matches TRBD1 (5 bases). This CDR3 comprises 13 residues. V lost 4 bases, J lost 3 bases, and 8 bases lay in between. Germline V gives CDR1 SGHRS, CDR2 YFSETQ. The CDR3 reads CASSAGYGNTIYF. The CDR3 DNA sequence: TGCGCCAGCAGCGCAGGGTATGGAAACACCATATATTTT.

CDR3 amino acids: CASSYGLAGGAREQFF. CDR3 nucleotide sequence: TGTGCCAGCAGTTACGGGCTAGCGGGAGGGGCGAGAGAGCAGTTCTTC. The chain links TRBV6-5 to TRBJ2-1, with 12 bases lining up with TRBD2. J was trimmed by 10 bases and V by 2 bases; bases with no gene match: 9. CDR1 and CDR2 (germline): MNHEY, SVGAGI. There are 16 residues in the CDR3.

This chain joins TRBV27 and TRBJ2-7, with 8 bases identical to TRBD2. The CDR3 contains 14 residues. V lost 6 bases to trimming and J lost 3 bases; unmatched junction nucleotides: 7. Germline-derived CDR1 and CDR2 are MNHEY and SMNVEV (reference sequence). The CDR3 DNA reads TGTGCCAGCAGACTGACTAGCGTAAGCTACGAGCAGTACTTC. It encodes CASRLTSVSYEQYF.

The CDR3 spells CASRGELNTGELFF. CDR3 in DNA: TGTGCCAGCAGAGGGGAATTGAACACCGGGGAGCTGTTTTTT. The V and J genes are TRBV6-5 and TRBJ2-2; tentatively, D is TRBD1 (5 bases). Germline CDR1 reads MNHEY; CDR2 reads SVGAGI. The CDR3 covers 14 residues. Between the trimmed V and J ends, which lost 6 bases and 1 base, there was a span of 9 bases.

The chain has TRBV7-2 and TRBJ2-3; D ambiguous. The germline V gene has CDR1 SGHTA and CDR2 FQGNSA. V was clipped by 4 bases and J by 0 bases, with 8 bases between them. This CDR3 contains 14 residues. The CDR3 nucleotides read TGTGCCAGCAGCTCCTGGCCCAGCACAGATACGCAGTATTTT. It is translated as CASSSWPSTDTQYF.

This rearrangement joins TRBV13 to TRBJ1-1, with 9 nucleotides matching TRBD1. Unmatched junction bases numbered 4, after V lost 1 base and J lost 1 base. This CDR3 is 16 amino acids long. CDR1 is PRHDT and CDR2 is FYEKMQ in the germline V gene (reference sequence). The CDR3 bases are TGTGCCAGCAGCTTAGTATACAGGGGGCCGAACACTGAAGCTTTCTTT. Translation gives CASSLVYRGPNTEAFF.

The chain uses TRBV6-5 and TRBJ2-7; D is unresolved. CDR1 and CDR2 (germline): MNHEY, SVGAGI. Trimming left V 5 bases short and J 3 bases short, with 11 bases between. The CDR3 is made up of 13 amino acids. The CDR3 DNA is TGTGCCAGCAGTCAAAATACTGACTACGAGCAGTACTTC. Translation: CASSQNTDYEQYF.

By frequency in the sample, this clone is medium-sized (0.01 to 0.1%). The J gene is TRBJ1-1, the V gene TRBV19, with a weak D call TRBD1 (6 bases). In germline, CDR1 is LNHDA, CDR2 SQIVND (reference sequence). Trimming cost V 3 bases and J 4 bases, with 18 bases left between them. This CDR3 region has 16 residues. CDR3 residues: CASSMGASWVLTEAFF. Here the CDR3 DNA reads TGTGCCAGTAGTATGGGGGCCAGTTGGGTTCTCACTGAAGCTTTCTTT.

J is TRBJ2-1 and V is TRBV13; 14 positions match TRBD2. V shed 6 bases, J shed 3 bases, and the junction held 10 bases outside the gene matches. Germline CDR1 and CDR2: PRHDT and FYEKMQ (reference sequence). This CDR3 contains 18 residues. The DNA of the CDR3 is TGTGCCAGCAGTGCCGGGACTAGCGGGAGTAGTCTCTACAATGAGCAGTTCTTC. Residues: CASSAGTSGSSLYNEQFF.

This sequence joins TRBV7-2 and TRBJ2-7, with TRBD2 matching 14 bases. The CDR3 extends over 16 amino acids. In germline, CDR1 is SGHTA, CDR2 FQGNSA. Trimming cost V 0 bases and J 6 bases; bases outside gene matches: 4. CDR3 nucleotide sequence: TGTGCCAGCAGCTTAGCGGGACTAGCGGGAGCCCGCGAGCAGTACTTC. It specifies CASSLAGLAGAREQYF.

This chain links TRBV12-5 with TRBJ1-6; no definite D call. CDR1 LGHNT and CDR2 FRNRAP come from the germline V gene. There are 17 residues in the CDR3. The V end lost 0 bases, the J end lost 0 bases, and 9 bases lay between the germline ends. This CDR3 reads CASGLVQRSSYNSPLHF. Written as DNA, the CDR3 is TGTGCTAGTGGTTTGGTACAGCGGAGCTCCTATAATTCACCCCTCCACTTT.

The chain couples TRBV7-6 to TRBJ2-1; tentatively, D is TRBD1 (6 bases). CDR1 is SGHVS, CDR2 FNYEAQ, per germline. The CDR3 sequence is 13 residues long. The V and J ends lost 5 bases and 9 bases respectively, with 14 bases between them. CDR3 sequence: CASSPRGEGEQFF. The CDR3 nucleotides read TGTGCCAGCAGCCCCAGGGGAGAGGGTGAGCAGTTCTTC.